The rows below give T cell receptor beta chains drawn from one sample of a study of technical replicates of blood from a few donors. Clones were sequenced by immunoSEQ multiplex PCR, and TCRdb holds only the in-frame ones, with some missing. The data show nearly 95,000 clones, 90% to 96% seen once. The sample consisted of T cells isolated from PBMCs. The receptors here all came from a human donor in good health. Both conserved end residues are part of each CDR3. D genes are given only for firm matches. Expanded clones are given a class, and other clones once, few, many or no size at all.

clone_size: -; v_call: TRBV7-9; d_call: TRBD2; j_call: TRBJ2-7; cdr3_aa: CASSREGGYEQYF; cdr3_nt: TGTGCCAGCAGCCGAGAGGGAGGGTACGAGCAGTACTTC
clone_size: -; v_call: TRBV6-1; d_call: -; j_call: TRBJ1-1; cdr3_aa: CASRDSLWAFF; cdr3_nt: TGTGCCAGCAGGGACAGCTTATGGGCTTTCTTT
clone_size: -; v_call: TRBV27; d_call: TRBD1; j_call: TRBJ1-5; cdr3_aa: CASSGQGDQPQHF; cdr3_nt: TGTGCCAGCAGTGGACAGGGGGATCAGCCCCAGCATTTT
clone_size: -; v_call: TRBV7-3; d_call: -; j_call: TRBJ2-3; cdr3_aa: CASSLPGDTQYF; cdr3_nt: TGTGCCAGCAGCTTACCGGGGGATACGCAGTATTTT
clone_size: -; v_call: TRBV15; d_call: TRBD2; j_call: TRBJ2-5; cdr3_aa: CATSELGLGETQYF; cdr3_nt: TGTGCCACCAGCGAGCTAGGACTAGGAGAGACCCAGTACTTC
clone_size: -; v_call: TRBV6-4; d_call: -; j_call: TRBJ2-1; cdr3_aa: CASSRNRVPNEQFF; cdr3_nt: TGTGCCAGCAGTCGAAACAGGGTCCCCAATGAGCAGTTCTTC
clone_size: -; v_call: TRBV10-3; d_call: TRBD2; j_call: TRBJ2-2; cdr3_aa: CAGGDHRDTGELFF; cdr3_nt: TGTGCCGGGGGGGACCATCGTGACACCGGGGAGCTGTTTTTT
clone_size: -; v_call: TRBV13; d_call: TRBD2; j_call: TRBJ2-1; cdr3_aa: CASSTLSGSIYNEQFF; cdr3_nt: TGTGCCAGCAGCACCCTGAGCGGGAGTATTTACAATGAGCAGTTCTTC
clone_size: -; v_call: TRBV9; d_call: TRBD2; j_call: TRBJ2-2; cdr3_aa: CATSGSWDTGELFF; cdr3_nt: TGTGCCACCAGCGGGAGCTGGGACACCGGGGAGCTGTTTTTT
clone_size: -; v_call: TRBV2; d_call: -; j_call: TRBJ1-1; cdr3_aa: CASLIQYTEAFF; cdr3_nt: TGTGCCAGCCTTATACAATACACTGAAGCTTTCTTT
clone_size: -; v_call: TRBV7-8; d_call: TRBD2; j_call: TRBJ2-1; cdr3_aa: CASSSGGGNEQFF; cdr3_nt: TGTGCCAGCAGCTCGGGGGGAGGCAATGAGCAGTTCTTC
clone_size: -; v_call: TRBV9; d_call: TRBD1; j_call: TRBJ1-3; cdr3_aa: CASSVIGQGADTIYF; cdr3_nt: TGTGCCAGCAGCGTAATAGGACAGGGGGCGGACACCATATATTTT
clone_size: -; v_call: TRBV18; d_call: -; j_call: TRBJ2-6; cdr3_aa: CASSRTPRIVSGANVLTF; cdr3_nt: TGTGCCAGCTCACGAACGCCTAGGATTGTTTCTGGGGCCAACGTCCTGACTTTC
clone_size: -; v_call: TRBV5-1; d_call: TRBD1; j_call: TRBJ1-2; cdr3_aa: CASSLGGTGSYNYGYTF; cdr3_nt: TGCGCCAGCAGCTTGGGCGGGACAGGGAGCTATAACTATGGCTACACCTTC
clone_size: -; v_call: TRBV6-1; d_call: TRBD1; j_call: TRBJ2-7; cdr3_aa: CASSASGTGVYEQYF; cdr3_nt: TGTGCCAGCAGTGCCTCCGGGACAGGGGTCTACGAGCAGTACTTC
clone_size: -; v_call: TRBV5-1; d_call: -; j_call: TRBJ1-3; cdr3_aa: CASQAGNTIYF; cdr3_nt: TGCGCCAGCCAGGCCGGAAACACCATATATTTT
clone_size: -; v_call: TRBV5-4; d_call: TRBD1; j_call: TRBJ2-7; cdr3_aa: CASSVDRAAYEQYF; cdr3_nt: TGTGCCAGCAGCGTGGACAGGGCGGCATACGAGCAGTACTTC
clone_size: -; v_call: TRBV6-5; d_call: -; j_call: TRBJ1-4; cdr3_aa: CASSQVRGREKLFF; cdr3_nt: TGTGCCAGCAGCCAAGTGCGGGGGAGAGAAAAACTGTTTTTT
clone_size: -; v_call: TRBV7-6; d_call: TRBD1; j_call: TRBJ2-7; cdr3_aa: CASSIRTGAPYEQYF; cdr3_nt: TGTGCCAGCAGCATACGGACAGGGGCCCCCTACGAGCAGTACTTC
clone_size: once; v_call: TRBV27; d_call: TRBD2; j_call: TRBJ2-3; cdr3_aa: CASSFRAGETDTQYF; cdr3_nt: TGTGCCAGCAGTTTTCGAGCGGGAGAAACAGATACGCAGTATTTT
clone_size: -; v_call: TRBV6-6; d_call: -; j_call: TRBJ2-1; cdr3_aa: CASSGTTAYNEQFF; cdr3_nt: TGTGCCAGCAGTGGGACAACCGCTTACAATGAGCAGTTCTTC
clone_size: -; v_call: TRBV6-5; d_call: -; j_call: TRBJ1-2; cdr3_aa: CASSSSGVFYGYTF; cdr3_nt: TGTGCCAGCAGTTCGTCAGGGGTTTTCTATGGCTACACCTTC
clone_size: once; v_call: TRBV9; d_call: TRBD2; j_call: TRBJ2-7; cdr3_aa: CASSVHPGGPSYEQYF; cdr3_nt: TGTGCCAGCAGCGTTCATCCGGGAGGGCCGTCCTACGAGCAGTACTTC
clone_size: -; v_call: TRBV28; d_call: TRBD2; j_call: TRBJ2-7; cdr3_aa: CASSPQGLAPYEQYF; cdr3_nt: TGTGCCAGCAGTCCACAGGGACTAGCCCCCTACGAGCAGTACTTC